The sequence of this T cell receptor (beta chain) was determined in a study of graft-versus-host responses after intestinal transplantation. Study summary: Once they had received anti-thymocyte globulin induction, all recipients took tacrolimus and steroids for 2 to 4 years.

This CDR3 is 12 amino acids long. The junction had 11 bases not matched to a gene; V was cut back by 3 bases and J by 15 bases. Germline V gene sequence: CDR1 GTSNPN, CDR2 SVGIG (reference sequence). Study conclusions and caveats: Recipient bone marrow held GvH clones, some seen earlier in ileum or blood.

Sequenced by immunoSEQ multiplex PCR; TCRdb stores in-frame clones only, minus some. The sample lists more than 85,000 clones, around 93% seen once, with 0.4% to 0.65% in the top ten. Concerning this clone itself: Its target is unknown.

The sequenced sample was unstimulated CD8+ T cells sorted from spleen or lymph node cells, obtained before intestinal transplant. This receptor was identified in a human donor who received an intestinal transplant. The chain carries TRBV30 and TRBJ2-3, with 8 bases matching TRBD2. CDR3 residues: CAWRGRGGLVYF. The CDR3 DNA sequence: TGTGCCTGGAGGGGGCGCGGGGGGCTGGTTTATTTT.